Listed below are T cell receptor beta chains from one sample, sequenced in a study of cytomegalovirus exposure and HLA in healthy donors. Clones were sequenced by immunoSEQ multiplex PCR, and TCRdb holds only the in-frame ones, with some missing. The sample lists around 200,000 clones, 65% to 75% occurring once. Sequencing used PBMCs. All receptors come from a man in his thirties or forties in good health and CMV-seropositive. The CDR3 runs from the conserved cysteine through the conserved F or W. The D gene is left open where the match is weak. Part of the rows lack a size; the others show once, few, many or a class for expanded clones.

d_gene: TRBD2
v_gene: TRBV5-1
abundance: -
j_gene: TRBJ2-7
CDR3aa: CASSVGLAGRHDEQYF
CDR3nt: TGCGCCAGCAGCGTGGGACTAGCGGGAAGGCACGACGAGCAGTACTTC

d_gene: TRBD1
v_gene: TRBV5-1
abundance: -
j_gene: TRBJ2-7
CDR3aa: CASSGTGGREQYF
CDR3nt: TGCGCCAGCAGCGGTACAGGGGGCCGCGAGCAGTACTTC

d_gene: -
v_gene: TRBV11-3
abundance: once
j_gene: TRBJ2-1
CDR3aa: CASSLGTSSYNEQFF
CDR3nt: TGTGCCAGCAGCTTAGGCACTAGCTCCTACAATGAGCAGTTCTTC

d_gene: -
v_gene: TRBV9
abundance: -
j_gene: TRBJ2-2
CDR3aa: CASSVEGQGTGELFF
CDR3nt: TGTGCCAGCAGCGTAGAGGGGCAGGGCACCGGGGAGCTGTTTTTT

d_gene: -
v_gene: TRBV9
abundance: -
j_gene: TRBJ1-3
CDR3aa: CASSVQRGRQPTSSGNTIYF
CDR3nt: TGTGCCAGCAGCGTACAAAGGGGGAGACAGCCGACAAGTTCTGGAAACACCATATATTTT

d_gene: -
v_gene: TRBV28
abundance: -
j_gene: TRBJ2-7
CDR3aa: CASSFARDSQYF
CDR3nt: TGTGCCAGCAGTTTTGCGCGGGACTCCCAGTACTTC

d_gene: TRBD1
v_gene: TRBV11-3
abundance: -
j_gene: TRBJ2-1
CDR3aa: CASSRQGADNEQFF
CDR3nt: TGTGCCAGCAGCCGACAGGGGGCGGACAATGAGCAGTTCTTC

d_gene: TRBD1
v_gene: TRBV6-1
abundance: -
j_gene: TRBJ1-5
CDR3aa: CASSEGGQGGNQPQHF
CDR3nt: TGTGCCAGCAGTGAGGGAGGACAGGGGGGCAATCAGCCCCAGCATTTT

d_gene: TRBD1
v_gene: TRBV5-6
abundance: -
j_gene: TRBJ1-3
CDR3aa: CASSSPGQGPGNTIYF
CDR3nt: TGTGCCAGCAGCAGCCCGGGACAGGGGCCTGGAAACACCATATATTTT

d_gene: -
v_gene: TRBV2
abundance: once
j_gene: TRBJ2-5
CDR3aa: CASSEAATDQETQYF
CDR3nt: TGTGCCAGCAGTGAAGCCGCTACAGATCAAGAGACCCAGTACTTC

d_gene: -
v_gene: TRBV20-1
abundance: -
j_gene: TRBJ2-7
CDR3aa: CSASGYEQYF
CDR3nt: TGCAGTGCTAGCGGCTACGAGCAGTACTTC

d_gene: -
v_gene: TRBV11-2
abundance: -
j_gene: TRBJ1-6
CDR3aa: CASSFSTGRYNSPLHF
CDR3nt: TGTGCCAGCAGCTTCTCTACAGGAAGATATAATTCACCCCTCCACTTT

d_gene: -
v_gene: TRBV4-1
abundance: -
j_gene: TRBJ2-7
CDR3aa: CASSQASGGLYEQYF
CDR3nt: TGCGCCAGCAGCCAAGCGAGCGGCGGTTTGTACGAGCAGTACTTC

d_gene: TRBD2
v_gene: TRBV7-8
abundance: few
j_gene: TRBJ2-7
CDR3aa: CASSLASGSGEEQYF
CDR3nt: TGTGCCAGCAGCTTAGCTAGCGGGAGCGGGGAGGAGCAGTACTTC

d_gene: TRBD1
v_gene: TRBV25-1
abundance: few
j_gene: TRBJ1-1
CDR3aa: CASSDPGGRGTEAFF
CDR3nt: TGTGCCAGCAGTGACCCAGGGGGTCGGGGCACTGAAGCTTTCTTT

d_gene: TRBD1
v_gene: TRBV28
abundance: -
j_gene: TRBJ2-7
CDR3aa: CASSLRGTGAHEQYF
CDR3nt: TGTGCCAGCAGTTTACGGGGGACAGGGGCCCACGAGCAGTACTTC

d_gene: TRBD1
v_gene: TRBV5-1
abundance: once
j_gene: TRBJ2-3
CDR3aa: CASSPDRVDTQYF
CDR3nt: TGCGCCAGCAGCCCCGACAGGGTTGATACGCAGTATTTT

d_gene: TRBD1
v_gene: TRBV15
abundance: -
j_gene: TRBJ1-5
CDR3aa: CATSRAGQGRQPQHF
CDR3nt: TGTGCCACCAGCAGAGCGGGACAGGGAAGGCAGCCCCAGCATTTT

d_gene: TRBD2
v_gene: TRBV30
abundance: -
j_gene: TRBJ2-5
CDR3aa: CAWNRGGETQYF
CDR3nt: TGTGCCTGGAATCGGGGGGGAGAGACCCAGTACTTC

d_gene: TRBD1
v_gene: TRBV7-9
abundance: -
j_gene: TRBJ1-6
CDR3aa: CASSRQGIDNSPLHF
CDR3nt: TGTGCCAGCAGCAGACAGGGTATAGATAATTCACCCCTCCACTTT

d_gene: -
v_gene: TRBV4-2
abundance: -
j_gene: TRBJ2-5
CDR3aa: CASSPGLRVETQYF
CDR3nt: TGTGCCAGCAGCCCGGGACTTCGGGTGGAGACCCAGTACTTC

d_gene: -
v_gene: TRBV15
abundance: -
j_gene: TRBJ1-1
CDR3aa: CATSRDQGRTEAFF
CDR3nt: TGTGCCACCAGCAGAGATCAGGGCAGGACCGAAGCTTTCTTT

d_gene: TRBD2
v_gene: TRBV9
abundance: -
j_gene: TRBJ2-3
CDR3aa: CASSVEPGLRPQGTQYF
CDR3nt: TGTGCCAGCAGCGTCGAACCGGGACTACGCCCCCAAGGTACGCAGTATTTT

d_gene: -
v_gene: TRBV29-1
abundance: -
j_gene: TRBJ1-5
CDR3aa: CSVAFQPQHF
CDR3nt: TGCAGCGTTGCGTTTCAGCCCCAGCATTTT

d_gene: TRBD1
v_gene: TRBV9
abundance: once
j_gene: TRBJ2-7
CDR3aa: CASSVGQGAHEQYF
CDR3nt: TGTGCCAGCAGCGTAGGGCAGGGGGCTCACGAGCAGTACTTC

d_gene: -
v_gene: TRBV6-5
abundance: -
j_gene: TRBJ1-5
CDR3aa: CASRRDLNQPQHF
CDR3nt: TGTGCCAGCAGGAGGGATTTGAATCAGCCCCAGCATTTT

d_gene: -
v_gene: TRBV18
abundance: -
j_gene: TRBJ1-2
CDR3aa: CASSYAKGTHYGYTF
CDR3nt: TGTGCCAGCTCATACGCGAAAGGGACTCACTATGGCTACACCTTC

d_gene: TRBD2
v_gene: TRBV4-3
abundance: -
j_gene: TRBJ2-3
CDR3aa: CASSQAVAGGFTDTQYF
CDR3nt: TGCGCCAGCAGCCAGGCCGTAGCGGGGGGGTTCACAGATACGCAGTATTTT

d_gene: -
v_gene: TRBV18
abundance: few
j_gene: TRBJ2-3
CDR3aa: CASSPQGPTSSDTQYF
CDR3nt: TGTGCCAGCTCCCCCCAGGGGCCAACCTCGTCCGATACGCAGTATTTT

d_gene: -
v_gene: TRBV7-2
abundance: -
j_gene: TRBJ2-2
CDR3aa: CASSLVQANTGELFF
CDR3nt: TGTGCCAGCAGCTTAGTTCAGGCGAACACCGGGGAGCTGTTTTTT

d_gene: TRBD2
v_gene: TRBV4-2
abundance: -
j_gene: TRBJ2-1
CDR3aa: CASSLAGGGYNEQFF
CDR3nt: TGTGCCAGCAGCCTAGCGGGAGGAGGATACAATGAGCAGTTCTTC

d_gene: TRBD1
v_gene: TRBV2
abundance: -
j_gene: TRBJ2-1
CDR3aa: CASRRQGAGVEQFF
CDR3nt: TGTGCCAGCAGAAGACAGGGGGCGGGAGTTGAGCAGTTCTTC

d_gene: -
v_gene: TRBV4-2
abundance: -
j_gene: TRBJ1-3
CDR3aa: CASSQDYRVGNTIYF
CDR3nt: TGTGCCAGCAGCCAAGATTACAGGGTGGGAAACACCATATATTTT

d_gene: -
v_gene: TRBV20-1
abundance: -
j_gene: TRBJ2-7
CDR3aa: CSARGQYEQYF
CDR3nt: TGCAGTGCTAGAGGGCAGTACGAGCAGTACTTC

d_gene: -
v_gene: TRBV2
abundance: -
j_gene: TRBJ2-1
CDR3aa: CASRTVLYNEQFF
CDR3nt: TGTGCCAGCAGAACGGTCCTCTACAATGAGCAGTTCTTC

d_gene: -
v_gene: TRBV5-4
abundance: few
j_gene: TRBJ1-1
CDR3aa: CASSGGPATNTEAFF
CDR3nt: TGTGCCAGCAGCGGCGGGCCAGCCACGAACACTGAAGCTTTCTTT

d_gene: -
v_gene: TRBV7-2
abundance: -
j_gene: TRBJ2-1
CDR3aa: CASSFRDNSYNEQFF
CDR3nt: TGTGCCAGCAGCTTCCGGGACAACTCCTACAATGAGCAGTTCTTC

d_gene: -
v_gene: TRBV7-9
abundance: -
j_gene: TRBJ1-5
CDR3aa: CASSLGRGINQPQHF
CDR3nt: TGTGCCAGCAGCTTAGGCAGGGGAATTAATCAGCCCCAGCATTTT

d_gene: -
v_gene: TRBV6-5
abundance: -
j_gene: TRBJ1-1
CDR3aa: CASSHRWNTEAFF
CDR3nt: TGTGCCAGCAGCCACCGGTGGAACACTGAAGCTTTCTTT

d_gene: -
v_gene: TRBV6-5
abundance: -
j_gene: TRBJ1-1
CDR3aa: CASSVSRGTEAFF
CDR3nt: TGTGCCAGCAGTGTAAGTCGGGGGACTGAAGCTTTCTTT